This T cell receptor beta chain was observed in a study of shared clonotypes between healthy human individuals. The germline V gene has CDR1 MRHNA and CDR2 SNTAGT. CDR3 length equals 13 residues. V shed 5 bases and J shed 0 bases, with 7 bases lying between them. The repertoire was sequenced with immunoSEQ multiplex PCR; TCRdb's copy has only in-frame clones and lacks some. The table includes over 2 million clones, around 92% detected once. The receptor comes from a man aged 18 to 30 in good health. Some clones in this sample may be carry-over from other donors' samples. Sequenced material: naive CD4+ T cells from PBMCs. Subset: CD45RA+ positively selected. The chain links TRBV6-4 to TRBJ1-1; D unclear. CDR3 residues: CASSRLMNTEAFF. Written as DNA, the CDR3 is TGTGCCAGCAGTCGCCTCATGAACACTGAAGCTTTCTTT.